The rows below give T cell receptor beta chains drawn from one sample of a study of OX40 agonist ivuxolimab in advanced cancers. Profiling relied on immunoSEQ multiplex PCR, and the TCRdb table lists in-frame clones only, not all of them. The table records around 69,000 clones, approximately 80% of them present only once. The source was CD4+ or CD8+ T cells sorted from blood, collected in a trial of the OX40 agonist ivuxolimab. The receptor set was obtained from an adult with an advanced solid tumor such as melanoma, head and neck, liver or kidney cancer. CDR3s include the opening cysteine and the closing phenylalanine or tryptophan. D genes are given only for firm matches. Where a row states a size, it is once, few, many or the class of an expanded clone; other rows omit it.

CDR3 DNA,CDR3 protein,J gene,V gene,D gene,clone size
TGCGCCAGCAGCCAACAAGCCCGGGAAAATGAGCAGTTCTTC,CASSQQARENEQFF,TRBJ2-1,TRBV4-1,NA,NA
TGTGCCAGCAGCTTAGACTCCTACAATGAGCAGTTCTTC,CASSLDSYNEQFF,TRBJ2-1,TRBV11-3,NA,NA
TGTGCCAGCAGCTTAGATCCTGGCCAAAGCGAGCAGTACTTC,CASSLDPGQSEQYF,TRBJ2-7,TRBV11-2,NA,NA
TGCAGCGTTGGAGGACAGCCTAACTATGGCTACACCTTC,CSVGGQPNYGYTF,TRBJ1-2,TRBV29-1,NA,NA
TGTGCCAGCAGCAAACCTGGTGGCGTACGCGTGACCCAGTACTTC,CASSKPGGVRVTQYF,TRBJ2-5,TRBV21-1,NA,NA
TGTGCCAGTAGTATAGGGACAGGGAGCTCCTACGAGCAGTACTTC,CASSIGTGSSYEQYF,TRBJ2-7,TRBV19,TRBD1,NA
TGTGCCAGCAGCGGCGGCGGGACTCCAAGCTCTGGAAACACCATATATTTT,CASSGGGTPSSGNTIYF,TRBJ1-3,TRBV9,NA,few
TGCGCCAGCAGTTCGGGACTAGCCTCCTACGAGCAGTACTTC,CASSSGLASYEQYF,TRBJ2-7,TRBV5-1,TRBD2,NA
TGTGCCAGCAGCTTAGCGCTTCAACCGAGCTCCTACAATGAGCAGTTCTTC,CASSLALQPSSYNEQFF,TRBJ2-1,TRBV7-9,NA,NA
TGCGCCAGCAGCCAAGATGTGGGTCTTGAAGCTTTCTTT,CASSQDVGLEAFF,TRBJ1-1,TRBV4-3,NA,NA
TGTGCCAGCAGGGGTGCGGGGTTCTCTGGGGCCAACGTCCTGACTTTC,CASRGAGFSGANVLTF,TRBJ2-6,TRBV27,NA,NA
TGTGCCAGCAGCGTATTTGAACGAATGAGCTACAATGAGCAGTTCTTC,CASSVFERMSYNEQFF,TRBJ2-1,TRBV9,NA,NA
TGTGCCAGCTCACCACAACAGGGGGCTCAGCCCCAGCATTTT,CASSPQQGAQPQHF,TRBJ1-5,TRBV18,TRBD1,few
TGTGCCAGCAGCTTAGTAGTAGCGGGAGAAGGTAATGAGCAGTTCTTC,CASSLVVAGEGNEQFF,TRBJ2-1,TRBV7-2,TRBD2,NA
TGTGCCAGCAGCTTGAGAGTACTCAATGAGCAGTTCTTC,CASSLRVLNEQFF,TRBJ2-1,TRBV5-8,NA,NA
TGTGCCAGCAGCTTCCTCGACGGACAGGGCTACACCTTC,CASSFLDGQGYTF,TRBJ1-2,TRBV7-2,NA,NA
TGTGCCAGCAGCCACAGGGACCTGTCTGATACGCAGTATTTT,CASSHRDLSDTQYF,TRBJ2-3,TRBV27,NA,NA
TGTGCCAGCAGTGAGGGGGCCAACATTCAGTACTTC,CASSEGANIQYF,TRBJ2-4,TRBV2,NA,once
TGTGCCATCAGTGAGGTAGCGGGAGGGAATGAGCAGTTCTTC,CAISEVAGGNEQFF,TRBJ2-1,TRBV10-3,TRBD2,NA
TGTGCCAGCAGCTTGGCAGGGCAGTCTAGCACAGATACGCAGTATTTT,CASSLAGQSSTDTQYF,TRBJ2-3,TRBV5-4,NA,NA
TGTGCCAGCAGCTCGGAAATGCAGGGGCCTGACGGAGAGCAGTACTTC,CASSSEMQGPDGEQYF,TRBJ2-7,TRBV7-2,NA,NA
TGTGCCAGCAGTTTTCGGACAGGGACGGGGGAAAAACTGTTTTTT,CASSFRTGTGEKLFF,TRBJ1-4,TRBV28,TRBD1,NA
TGTGCCAGCACGCGAGGGGCGGGAGGGGGCGAGCAGTACTTC,CASTRGAGGGEQYF,TRBJ2-7,TRBV9,TRBD2,NA
TGTGCCAGCAGAGCTTTTCAGGGGGCCCCTCACTACAATGAGCAGTTCTTC,CASRAFQGAPHYNEQFF,TRBJ2-1,TRBV2,TRBD1,NA
TGTGCCAGCAGGCGGGAAGGGGCGGGCTATGGCTACACCTTC,CASRREGAGYGYTF,TRBJ1-2,TRBV2,NA,NA
TGTGCCAGCAGTGACCCTTCAGGGACCCAGTACTTC,CASSDPSGTQYF,TRBJ2-5,TRBV2,NA,NA
TGTGCCAGCAGTTTAAAGAGCTCTGGGGCCAACGTCCTGACTTTC,CASSLKSSGANVLTF,TRBJ2-6,TRBV27,NA,NA
TGCGCCAGCAGCCGGTTTCTAGCGGGAGGTTCCTACGAGCAGTACTTC,CASSRFLAGGSYEQYF,TRBJ2-7,TRBV4-3,TRBD2,NA
TGTGCCAGCTCACCCAACTACGAGCAGTACTTC,CASSPNYEQYF,TRBJ2-7,TRBV18,NA,NA
TGTGCCTGGAGCCAGAGCCGGGACCGTGAGCAGTTCTTC,CAWSQSRDREQFF,TRBJ2-1,TRBV30,NA,NA
TGCGCCAGCAGCAGGGCAGGCTTGGGGACTGAAGCTTTCTTT,CASSRAGLGTEAFF,TRBJ1-1,TRBV4-1,NA,NA
TGTGCCATCGGACAGGGCTACGAGCAGTACTTC,CAIGQGYEQYF,TRBJ2-7,TRBV10-3,TRBD1,NA
TGTGCCAGAAGCTTGTCTACCGGGCCCCAGCATTTT,CARSLSTGPQHF,TRBJ1-5,TRBV5-3,NA,NA
TGTGCCAGCACCCGCGGGGGAATCATGAACACTGAAGCTTTCTTT,CASTRGGIMNTEAFF,TRBJ1-1,TRBV25-1,NA,NA
TGTGCCAGCAGCGCGGGACACACCGTTGAGCAGTACTTC,CASSAGHTVEQYF,TRBJ2-7,TRBV5-4,NA,NA
TGTGCCAGCACAAGGCAGGGTGGCACCGGGGAGCTGTTTTTT,CASTRQGGTGELFF,TRBJ2-2,TRBV5-4,NA,few
TGTGCCAGCACGGACAGCGGACACTATGGCTACACCTTC,CASTDSGHYGYTF,TRBJ1-2,TRBV10-3,NA,NA
TGTGCCAGAAAACAGGCCGAGGGGCCCTACGAGCAGTACTTC,CARKQAEGPYEQYF,TRBJ2-7,TRBV6-4,NA,NA
TGCGCCAGCAGCGGGGGACAGAGTAATGAAAAACTGTTTTTT,CASSGGQSNEKLFF,TRBJ1-4,TRBV5-1,TRBD1,once
TGTGCCAGCTCCCGCATAGCGGGAGATGCCGGGGAGCTGTTTTTT,CASSRIAGDAGELFF,TRBJ2-2,TRBV18,TRBD2,NA
TGTGCCAGCAGTCCCTGGACGGATAGCTCTGGGGCCAACGTCCTGACTTTC,CASSPWTDSSGANVLTF,TRBJ2-6,TRBV28,NA,NA
TGTGCCAGCAGATTGGGGAGGGGCAATCAGCCCCAGCATTTT,CASRLGRGNQPQHF,TRBJ1-5,TRBV28,NA,NA
TGTGCCAGCAGTTCCGCTAAGACAGGGGGGAATATCGAAGCTTTCTTT,CASSSAKTGGNIEAFF,TRBJ1-1,TRBV6-5,TRBD1,NA
TGCGCCAGCAGCTTGACTCAAGGACAGGGTGAGCAGTATTTT,CASSLTQGQGEQYF,TRBJ2-3,TRBV5-1,TRBD1,NA
TGTGCCAGCAGCCAAGGGCCGGCGTTTTCCTACGAGCAGTACTTC,CASSQGPAFSYEQYF,TRBJ2-7,TRBV14,NA,NA
TGTGCCAGCAGCTTAGATGGTAGCGGGACCCCAGAGACCCAGTACTTC,CASSLDGSGTPETQYF,TRBJ2-5,TRBV11-2,TRBD2,NA
TGTGCCAGCAGCCCCGGACTAGCGGGGGGGAGGTACCAAGAGACCCAGTACTTC,CASSPGLAGGRYQETQYF,TRBJ2-5,TRBV7-3,TRBD2,NA
TGTGCCAGCAGCTTAGACGGGACTACCAATGAGCAGTTCTTC,CASSLDGTTNEQFF,TRBJ2-1,TRBV11-2,TRBD2,NA
TGTGCCAGCAGCTTGGTAGGACAGGGGGCTATAAACGAGCAGTACTTC,CASSLVGQGAINEQYF,TRBJ2-7,TRBV7-2,TRBD1,NA